Listed below are T cell receptor beta chains from one sample, sequenced in a study of T cell repertoires in cytomegalovirus infection. From the reads, TCRdb called clonotypes with MiXCR, one entry per CDR3 protein. The sample has hundreds of thousands of distinct CDR3 sequences; 20% to 25% are singletons. Specimen: CD8+ T cells from PBMCs. The receptor source for this set is a human donor in good health (CMV status not recorded). Some clones in this sample may be carry-over from other donors' samples. Each CDR3 is given with its conserved first and last residue. Fields, in order: D gene, clone size, V gene, J gene, CDR3 DNA, CDR3 protein. D genes are given only for firm matches. Clone sizes are given selectively: once, few, many, or a class where the clone is expanded.

>TRBD1|.|TRBV5-6|TRBJ1-6
TGTGCCAGCAGCTTCCGGGACAGCTCCTATAATTCACCCCTCCACTTT
CASSFRDSSYNSPLHF
>.|few|TRBV7-9|TRBJ2-5
TGTGCCAGCAGCCATCAAGTTGAGGGAGAGACCCAGTACTTC
CASSHQVEGETQYF
>.|few|TRBV20-1|TRBJ2-1
TGCAGTGCTAGTCCTGGGTTTTCCCCCCCTTCAATACACAATGAGCAGTTCTTC
CSASPGFSPPSIHNEQFF
>.|.|TRBV9|TRBJ2-1
TGTGCCAGCAGCATGGGGCCCGAACATCCCCCGTACAATGAGCAGTTCTTC
CASSMGPEHPPYNEQFF
>TRBD1|few|TRBV20-1|TRBJ2-1
TGCAGTGCTCTCTCCCGACAGGGGACAGACGCCAATGAGCAGTTCTTC
CSALSRQGTDANEQFF
>.|.|TRBV28|TRBJ1-2
TGTGCCAGCAGCTCCCGATGGCAGGGAAACTATGGCTACACCTTC
CASSSRWQGNYGYTF
>.|.|TRBV7-2|TRBJ1-1
TGTGCCAGCAGCTTGGGTTCCATAGAAGCTTTCTTT
CASSLGSIEAFF
>.|many|TRBV7-6|TRBJ2-1
TGTGCCAGCAGCCAGGGAAAGTACAATGAGCAGTTCTTC
CASSQGKYNEQFF
>TRBD2|.|TRBV5-6|TRBJ2-1
TGTGCCAGCAGCTTTTTCGTATATGGGACTAGCGGGGACAATGAGCAGTTCTTC
CASSFFVYGTSGDNEQFF
>.|.|TRBV7-6|TRBJ2-7
TGTGCCAGCAGCCCAGACAGTGAAGGTGGTCTCCAATCCTACGAGCAGTACTTC
CASSPDSEGGLQSYEQYF
>TRBD1|many|TRBV6-1|TRBJ1-1
TGTGCCAGCGCAACCGGACAGGGGATGGATATTGAAGCTTTCTTT
CASATGQGMDIEAFF
>.|.|TRBV7-8|TRBJ2-2
TGTGCCAGCACCTTGGGGTGGGGGGGGCACACCGGGGAGCTGTTTTTT
CASTLGWGGHTGELFF
>.|.|TRBV6-2/TRBV6-3|TRBJ2-7
TGTGCCAGCAGTTACTTTCGGCAGGGAAGAGAGCAGTACTTC
CASSYFRQGREQYF
>TRBD2|.|TRBV7-4|TRBJ2-1
TGTGCCAGCGGTTCCGTAGCGGGGGATAATGAGCAGTTCTTC
CASGSVAGDNEQFF
>.|few|TRBV6-2/TRBV6-3|TRBJ2-5
TGTGCCAGCAGTCTGCCTACCGGGACACACCTAGAGACCCAGTACTTC
CASSLPTGTHLETQYF